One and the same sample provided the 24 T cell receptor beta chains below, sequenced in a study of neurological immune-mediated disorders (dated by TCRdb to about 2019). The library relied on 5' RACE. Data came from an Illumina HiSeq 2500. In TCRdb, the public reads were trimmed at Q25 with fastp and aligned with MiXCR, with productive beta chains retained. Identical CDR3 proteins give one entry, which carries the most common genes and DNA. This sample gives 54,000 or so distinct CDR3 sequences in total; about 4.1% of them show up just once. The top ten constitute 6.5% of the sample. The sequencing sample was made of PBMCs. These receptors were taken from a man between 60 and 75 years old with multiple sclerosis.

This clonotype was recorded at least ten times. The CDR3 coding sequence is TGCAGTGCTCGCACGGGAGCCCCCATTTACAATGAGCAGTTCTTC. This codes for CSARTGAPIYNEQFF. The chain has TRBV20-1 and TRBJ2-1; D perhaps matches TRBD2 (6 bases). Germline V gene sequence: CDR1 DFQATT, CDR2 SNEGSKA (reference sequence). V lost 5 bases and J lost 4, with 18 bases in between. The CDR3 extends over 15 amino acids.

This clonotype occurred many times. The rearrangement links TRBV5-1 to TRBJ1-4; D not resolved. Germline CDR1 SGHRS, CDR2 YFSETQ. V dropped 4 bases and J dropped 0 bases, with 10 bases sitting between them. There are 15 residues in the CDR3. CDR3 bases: TGCGCCAGCAGCCCCGAGCAAACAACTAATGAAAAACTGTTTTTT. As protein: CASSPEQTTNEKLFF. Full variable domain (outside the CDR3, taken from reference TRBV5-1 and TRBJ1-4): KAGVTQTPRYLIKTRGQQVTLSCSPISGHRSVSWYQQTPGQGLQFLFEYFSETQRNKGNFPGRFSGRQFSNSRSEMNVSTLELGDSALYLCASSPEQTTNEKLFFGSGTQLSVL.

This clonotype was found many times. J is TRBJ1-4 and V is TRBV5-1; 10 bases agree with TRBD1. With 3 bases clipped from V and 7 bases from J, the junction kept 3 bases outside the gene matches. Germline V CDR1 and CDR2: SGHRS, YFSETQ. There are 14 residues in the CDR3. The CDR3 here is CASSWDRGGEKLFF. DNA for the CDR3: TGCGCCAGCAGCTGGGACAGGGGTGGTGAAAAACTGTTTTTT.

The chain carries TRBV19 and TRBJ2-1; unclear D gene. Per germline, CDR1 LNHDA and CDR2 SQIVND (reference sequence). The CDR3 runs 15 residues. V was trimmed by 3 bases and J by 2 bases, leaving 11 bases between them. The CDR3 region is CASSMKGTAYNEQFF. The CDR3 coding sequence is TGTGCCAGTAGTATGAAGGGTACAGCCTACAATGAGCAGTTCTTC.

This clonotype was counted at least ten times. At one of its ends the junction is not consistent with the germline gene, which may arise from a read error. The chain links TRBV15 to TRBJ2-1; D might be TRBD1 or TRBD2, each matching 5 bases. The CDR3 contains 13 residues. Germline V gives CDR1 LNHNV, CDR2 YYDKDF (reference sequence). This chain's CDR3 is CATRESSYNEQFF. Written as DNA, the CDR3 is TGTGCAACCAGGGAGAGCTCCTACAATGAGCAGTTCTTC.

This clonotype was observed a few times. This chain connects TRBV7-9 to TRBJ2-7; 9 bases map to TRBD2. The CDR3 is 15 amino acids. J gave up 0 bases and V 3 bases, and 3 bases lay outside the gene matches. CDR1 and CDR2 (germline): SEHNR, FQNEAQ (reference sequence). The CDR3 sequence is CASSFGGRASYEQYF. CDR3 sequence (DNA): TGTGCCAGCAGCTTCGGCGGGAGGGCCTCCTACGAGCAGTACTTC.

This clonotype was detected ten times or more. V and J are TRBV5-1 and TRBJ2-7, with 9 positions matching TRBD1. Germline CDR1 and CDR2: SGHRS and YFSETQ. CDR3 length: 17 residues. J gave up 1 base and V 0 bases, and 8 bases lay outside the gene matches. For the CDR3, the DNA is TGCGCCAGCAGCTTGGCTCCGGGACAGGGCCTTTCCTACGAGCAGTACTTC. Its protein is CASSLAPGQGLSYEQYF.

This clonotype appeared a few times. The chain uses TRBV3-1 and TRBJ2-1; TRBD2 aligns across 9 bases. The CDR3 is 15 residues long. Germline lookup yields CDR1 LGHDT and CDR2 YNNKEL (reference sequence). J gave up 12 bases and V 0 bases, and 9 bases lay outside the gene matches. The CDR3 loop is CASSQDSGGPLVQFF. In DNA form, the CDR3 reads TGTGCCAGCAGCCAAGACAGCGGGGGGCCCCTCGTGCAGTTCTTC.

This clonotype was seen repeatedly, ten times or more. CDR3 DNA sequence: TGCGCCAGCAGCTTCAGGACAGACCACAATGAGCAGTTCTTC. Translating it yields CASSFRTDHNEQFF. The chain combines TRBV5-1 with TRBJ2-1; TRBD1 might be the D (6 bases). In germline, CDR1 is SGHRS, CDR2 YFSETQ. The CDR3 is 14 amino acids. V shed 2 bases and J shed 5 bases, with 11 bases lying between them.

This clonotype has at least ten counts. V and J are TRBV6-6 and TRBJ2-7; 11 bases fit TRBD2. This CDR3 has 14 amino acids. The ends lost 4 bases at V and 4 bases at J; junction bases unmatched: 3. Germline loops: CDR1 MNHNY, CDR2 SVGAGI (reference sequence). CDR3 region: CASSWGTSGYEQYF. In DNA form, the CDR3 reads TGTGCCAGCAGTTGGGGGACTAGCGGATACGAGCAGTACTTC.

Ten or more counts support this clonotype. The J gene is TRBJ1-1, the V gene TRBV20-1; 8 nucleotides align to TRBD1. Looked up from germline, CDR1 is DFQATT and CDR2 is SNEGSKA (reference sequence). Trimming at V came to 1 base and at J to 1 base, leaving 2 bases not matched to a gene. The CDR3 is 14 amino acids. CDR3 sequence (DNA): TGCAGTGCTAGAGGGACAGGGACGAACACTGAAGCTTTCTTT. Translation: CSARGTGTNTEAFF.

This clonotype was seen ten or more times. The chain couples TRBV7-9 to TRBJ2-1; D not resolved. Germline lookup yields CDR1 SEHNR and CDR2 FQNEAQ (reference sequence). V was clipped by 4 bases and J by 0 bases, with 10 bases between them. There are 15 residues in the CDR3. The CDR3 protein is CASSSRLSSYNEQFF. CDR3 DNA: TGTGCCAGCAGCTCCCGTCTAAGCTCCTACAATGAGCAGTTCTTC. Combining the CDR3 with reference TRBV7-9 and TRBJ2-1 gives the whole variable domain DTGVSQNPRHKITKRGQNVTFRCDPISEHNRLYWYRQTLGQGPEFLTYFQNEAQLEKSRLLSDRFSAERPKGSFSTLEIQRTEQGDSAMYLCASSSRLSSYNEQFFGPGTRLTVL.

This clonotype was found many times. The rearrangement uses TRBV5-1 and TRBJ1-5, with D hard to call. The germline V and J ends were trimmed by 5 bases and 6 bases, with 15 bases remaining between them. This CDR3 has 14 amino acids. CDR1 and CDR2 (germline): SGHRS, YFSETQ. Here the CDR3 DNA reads TGCGCCAGCAGTTCGGTGGGAGCTGGTCAGCCCCAGCATTTT. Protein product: CASSSVGAGQPQHF.

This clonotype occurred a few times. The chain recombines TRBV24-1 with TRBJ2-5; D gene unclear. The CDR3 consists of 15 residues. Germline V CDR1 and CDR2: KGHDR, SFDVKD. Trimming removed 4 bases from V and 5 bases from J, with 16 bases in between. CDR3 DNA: TGTGCCACCAGTGACCCCGTCCCCGGACGGGAGACCCAGTACTTC. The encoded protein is CATSDPVPGRETQYF.

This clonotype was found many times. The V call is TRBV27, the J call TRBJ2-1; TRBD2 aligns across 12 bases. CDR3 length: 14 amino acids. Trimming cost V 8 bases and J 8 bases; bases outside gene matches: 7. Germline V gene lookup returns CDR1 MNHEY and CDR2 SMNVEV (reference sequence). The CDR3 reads CASREGLAGHEQFF. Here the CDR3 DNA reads TGTGCCAGCCGGGAGGGACTAGCGGGCCATGAGCAGTTCTTC.

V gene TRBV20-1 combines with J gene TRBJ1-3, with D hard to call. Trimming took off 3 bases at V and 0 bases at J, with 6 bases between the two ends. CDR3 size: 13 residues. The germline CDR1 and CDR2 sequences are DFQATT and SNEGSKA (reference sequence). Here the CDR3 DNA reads TGCAGTGCTAGGAGCAACTCTGGAAACACCATATATTTT. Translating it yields CSARSNSGNTIYF.

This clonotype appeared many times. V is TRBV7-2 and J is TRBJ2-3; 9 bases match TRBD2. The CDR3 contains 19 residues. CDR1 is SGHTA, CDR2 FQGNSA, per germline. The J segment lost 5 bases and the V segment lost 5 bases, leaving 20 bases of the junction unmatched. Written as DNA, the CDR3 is TGTGCCAGCAGCCCTCCCACGAGACTAGCGGTGATAGGGGGAGATACGCAGTATTTT. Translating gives CASSPPTRLAVIGGDTQYF.

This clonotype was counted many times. The CDR3: CSVEVRIEGTQYF. The CDR3 nucleotides are TGCAGCGTTGAAGTGCGGATCGAAGGGACCCAGTACTTC. The chain combines TRBV29-1 with TRBJ2-5; the D is unclear. CDR3 length equals 13 residues. Germline CDR1 is SQVTM and CDR2 is ANQGSEA. Trimming removed 1 base from V and 7 bases from J, with 13 bases in between.

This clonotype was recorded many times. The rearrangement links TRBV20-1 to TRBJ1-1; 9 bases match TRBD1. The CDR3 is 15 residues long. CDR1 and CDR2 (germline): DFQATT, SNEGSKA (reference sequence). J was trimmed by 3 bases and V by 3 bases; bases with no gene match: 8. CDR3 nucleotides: TGCAGTGCTAGGGGTACAGGGGGCGCCGACACTGAAGCTTTCTTT. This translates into CSARGTGGADTEAFF.

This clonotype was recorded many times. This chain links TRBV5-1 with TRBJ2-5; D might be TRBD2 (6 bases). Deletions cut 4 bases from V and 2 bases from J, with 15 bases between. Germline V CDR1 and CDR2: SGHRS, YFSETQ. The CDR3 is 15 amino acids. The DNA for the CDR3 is TGCGCCAGCAGCCCAACCCCTCGGGGGCAAGAGACCCAGTACTTC. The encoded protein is CASSPTPRGQETQYF.

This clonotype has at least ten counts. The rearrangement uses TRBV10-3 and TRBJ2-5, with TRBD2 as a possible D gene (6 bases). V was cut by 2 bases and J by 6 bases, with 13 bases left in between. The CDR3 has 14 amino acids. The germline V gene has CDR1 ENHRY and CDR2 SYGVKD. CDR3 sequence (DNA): TGTGCCATCAGTGAGACACGGGAGAGGCAGACCCAGTACTTC. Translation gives CAISETRERQTQYF.

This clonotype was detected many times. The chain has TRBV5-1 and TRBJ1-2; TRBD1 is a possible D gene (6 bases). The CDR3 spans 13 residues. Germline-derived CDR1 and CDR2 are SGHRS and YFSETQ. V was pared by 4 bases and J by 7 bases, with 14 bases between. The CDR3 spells CASSPESGAGYTF. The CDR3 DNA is TGCGCCAGCAGCCCCGAATCGGGGGCTGGCTACACCTTC.

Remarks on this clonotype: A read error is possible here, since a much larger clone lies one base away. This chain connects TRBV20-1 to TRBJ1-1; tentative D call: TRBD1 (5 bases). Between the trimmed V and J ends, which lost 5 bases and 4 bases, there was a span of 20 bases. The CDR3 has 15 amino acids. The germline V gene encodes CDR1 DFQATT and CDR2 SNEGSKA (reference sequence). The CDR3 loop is CSAAQHGTSGTEAFF. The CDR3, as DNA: TGCAGTGCTGCGCAACACGGGACCTCGGGCACTGAAGCTTTCTTT.

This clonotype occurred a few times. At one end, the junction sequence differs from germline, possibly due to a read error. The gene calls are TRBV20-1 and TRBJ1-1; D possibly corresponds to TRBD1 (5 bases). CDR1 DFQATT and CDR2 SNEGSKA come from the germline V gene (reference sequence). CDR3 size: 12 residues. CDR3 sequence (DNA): TGCAGTGCCAGAGGAGGGGCGGGTGAAGCTTTCTTT. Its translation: CSARGGAGEAFF.